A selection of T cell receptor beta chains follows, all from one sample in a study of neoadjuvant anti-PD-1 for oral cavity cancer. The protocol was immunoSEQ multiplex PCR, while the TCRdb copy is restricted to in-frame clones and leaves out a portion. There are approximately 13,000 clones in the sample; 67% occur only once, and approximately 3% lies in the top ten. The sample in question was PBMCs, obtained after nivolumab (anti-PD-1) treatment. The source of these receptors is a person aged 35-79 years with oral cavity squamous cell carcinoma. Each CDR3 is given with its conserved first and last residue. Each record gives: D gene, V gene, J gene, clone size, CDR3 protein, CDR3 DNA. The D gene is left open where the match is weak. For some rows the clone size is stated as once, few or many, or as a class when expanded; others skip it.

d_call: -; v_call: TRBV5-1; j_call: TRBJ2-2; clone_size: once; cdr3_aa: CASKSTGELFF; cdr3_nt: TGCGCCAGCAAGAGCACCGGGGAGCTGTTTTTT
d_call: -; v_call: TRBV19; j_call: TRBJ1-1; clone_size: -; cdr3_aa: CASSINRGNTEAFF; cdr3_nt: TGTGCCAGTAGTATCAATAGGGGGAACACTGAAGCTTTCTTT
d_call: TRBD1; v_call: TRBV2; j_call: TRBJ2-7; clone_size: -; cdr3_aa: CASSDRQGPYEQYF; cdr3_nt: TGTGCCAGCAGTGATCGACAGGGCCCCTACGAGCAGTACTTC
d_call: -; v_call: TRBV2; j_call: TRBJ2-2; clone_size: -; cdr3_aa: CASRGQSVGELFF; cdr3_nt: TGTGCCAGCAGGGGCCAAAGTGTCGGGGAGCTGTTTTTT
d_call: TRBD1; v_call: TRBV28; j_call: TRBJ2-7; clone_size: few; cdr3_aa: CASSLGTGGQYF; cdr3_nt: TGTGCCAGCAGTTTGGGGACAGGGGGGCAGTACTTC
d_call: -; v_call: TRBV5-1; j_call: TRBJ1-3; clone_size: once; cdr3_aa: CTSSLEVAGNTIYF; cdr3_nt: TGCACCAGCAGCTTGGAGGTCGCTGGAAACACCATATATTTT
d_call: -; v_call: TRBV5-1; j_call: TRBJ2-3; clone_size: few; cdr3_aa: CASSLDGGSTDTQYF; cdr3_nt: TGCGCCAGCAGCTTGGACGGGGGTAGCACAGATACGCAGTATTTT
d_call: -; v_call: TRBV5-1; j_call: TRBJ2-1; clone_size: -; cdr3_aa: CASSVPSSSNEQFF; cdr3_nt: TGCGCCAGCAGCGTACCCTCTAGCAGTAATGAGCAGTTCTTC
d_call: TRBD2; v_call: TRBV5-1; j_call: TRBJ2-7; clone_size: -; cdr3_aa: CASSLALAGVTPYEQYF; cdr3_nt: TGCGCCAGCAGCTTGGCCTTAGCGGGAGTTACCCCCTACGAGCAGTACTTC
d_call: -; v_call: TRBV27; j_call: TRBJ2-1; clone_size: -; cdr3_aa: CASQITSYNEQFF; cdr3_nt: TGTGCCAGCCAAATTACCTCCTACAATGAGCAGTTCTTC
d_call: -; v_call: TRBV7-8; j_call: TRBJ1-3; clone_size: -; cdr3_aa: CASSKQTVGSGNTIYF; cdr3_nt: TGTGCCAGCAGCAAGCAGACTGTAGGCTCTGGAAACACCATATATTTT
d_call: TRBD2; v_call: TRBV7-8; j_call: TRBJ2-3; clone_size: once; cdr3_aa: CASSPPVGISGSGDTQYF; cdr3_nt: TGTGCCAGCAGCCCCCCGGTAGGGATTAGCGGGAGTGGTGATACGCAGTATTTT
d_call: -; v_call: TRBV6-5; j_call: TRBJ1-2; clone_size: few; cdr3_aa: CASSYSVTGLDGYTF; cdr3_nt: TGTGCCAGCAGTTACTCCGTAACAGGGTTGGATGGCTACACCTTC
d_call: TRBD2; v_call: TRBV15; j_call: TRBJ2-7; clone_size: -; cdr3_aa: CATSRAEGGSYEQYF; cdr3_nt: TGTGCCACCAGCAGAGCGGAGGGAGGGAGCTACGAGCAGTACTTC
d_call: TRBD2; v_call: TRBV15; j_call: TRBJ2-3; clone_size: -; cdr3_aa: CATSRDRRETSTDTQYF; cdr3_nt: TGTGCCACCAGCAGAGATAGGCGGGAGACGAGCACAGATACGCAGTATTTT
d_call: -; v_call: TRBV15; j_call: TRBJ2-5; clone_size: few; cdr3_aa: CATSMLLGETQYF; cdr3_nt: TGTGCCACCAGCATGCTCCTAGGGGAGACCCAGTACTTC
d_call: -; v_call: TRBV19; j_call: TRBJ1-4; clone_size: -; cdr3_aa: CASSIIEPHLNNEKLFF; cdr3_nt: TGTGCCAGTAGTATTATCGAGCCCCACCTCAATAATGAAAAACTGTTTTTT
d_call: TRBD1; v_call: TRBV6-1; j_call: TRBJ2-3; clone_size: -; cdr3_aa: CASSGLLTGATDTQYF; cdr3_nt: TGTGCCAGCAGTGGCCTATTGACAGGGGCGACAGATACGCAGTATTTT
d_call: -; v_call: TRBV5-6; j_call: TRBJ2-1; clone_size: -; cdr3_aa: CASSLYRDPYNEQFF; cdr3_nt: TGTGCCAGCAGCTTGTACAGGGACCCCTACAATGAGCAGTTCTTC
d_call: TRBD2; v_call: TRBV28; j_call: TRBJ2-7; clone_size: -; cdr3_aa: CASRHSPGLADQSGEQYF; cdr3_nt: TGTGCCAGCAGGCACTCCCCGGGACTAGCGGACCAAAGTGGCGAGCAGTACTTC
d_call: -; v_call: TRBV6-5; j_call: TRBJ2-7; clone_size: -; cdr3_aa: CASSYSDSYEQYF; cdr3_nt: TGTGCCAGCAGTTACTCCGACAGCTACGAGCAGTACTTC
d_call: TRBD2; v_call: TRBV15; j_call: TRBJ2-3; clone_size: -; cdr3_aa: CATSSGTSGIAQYF; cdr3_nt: TGTGCCACCAGCAGCGGAACTAGCGGGATCGCGCAGTATTTT
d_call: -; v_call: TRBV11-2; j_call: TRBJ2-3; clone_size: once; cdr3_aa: CASSRSRVFTDTQYF; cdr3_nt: TGTGCCAGCAGCCGAAGTCGTGTATTCACAGATACGCAGTATTTT
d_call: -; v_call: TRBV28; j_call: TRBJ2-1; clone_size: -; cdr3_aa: CASSFLTGNEQFF; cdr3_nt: TGTGCCAGCAGTTTCCTCACAGGCAATGAGCAGTTCTTC
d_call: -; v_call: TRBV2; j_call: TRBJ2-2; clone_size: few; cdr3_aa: CASRRRDQSTGELFF; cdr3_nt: TGTGCCAGCAGACGCCGGGACCAGTCCACCGGGGAGCTGTTTTTT
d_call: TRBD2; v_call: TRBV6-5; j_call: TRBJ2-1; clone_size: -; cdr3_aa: CASRSGGEGYNEQFF; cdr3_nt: TGTGCCAGCAGATCTGGGGGGGAGGGCTACAATGAGCAGTTCTTC
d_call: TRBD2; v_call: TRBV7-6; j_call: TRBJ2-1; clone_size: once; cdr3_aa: CASSQSGSGEQFF; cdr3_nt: TGTGCCAGCAGCCAGAGCGGGAGTGGTGAGCAGTTCTTC
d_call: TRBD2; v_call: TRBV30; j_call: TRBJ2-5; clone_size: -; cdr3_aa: CAWSSRGGETQYF; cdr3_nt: TGTGCCTGGAGTTCCCGGGGAGGGGAGACCCAGTACTTC
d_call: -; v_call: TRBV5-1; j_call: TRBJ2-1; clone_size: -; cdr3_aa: CASSLDYGGKVEQFF; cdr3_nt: TGCGCCAGCAGCTTGGATTATGGCGGGAAGGTTGAGCAGTTCTTC
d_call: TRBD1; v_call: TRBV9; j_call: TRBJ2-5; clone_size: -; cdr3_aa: CASSVSGTAQETQYF; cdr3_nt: TGTGCCAGCAGCGTTAGTGGGACAGCTCAAGAGACCCAGTACTTC
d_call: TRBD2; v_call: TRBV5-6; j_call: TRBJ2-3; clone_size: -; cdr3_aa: CASSAGLAATDTQYF; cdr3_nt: TGTGCCAGCAGCGCGGGACTAGCGGCCACAGATACGCAGTATTTT
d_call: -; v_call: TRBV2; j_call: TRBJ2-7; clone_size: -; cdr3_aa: CASSEGSYEQYF; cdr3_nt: TGTGCCAGCAGTGAGGGATCCTACGAGCAGTACTTC
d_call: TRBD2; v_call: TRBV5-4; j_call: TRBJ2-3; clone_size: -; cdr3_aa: CASSLELADRTDTQYF; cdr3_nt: TGTGCCAGCAGCTTGGAGCTAGCGGACCGCACAGATACGCAGTATTTT
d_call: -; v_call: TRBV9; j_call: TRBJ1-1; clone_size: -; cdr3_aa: CASSAKPRLSEAFF; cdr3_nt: TGTGCCAGCAGCGCCAAACCCCGATTGTCGGAAGCTTTCTTT
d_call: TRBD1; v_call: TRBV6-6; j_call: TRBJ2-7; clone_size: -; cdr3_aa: CASSRGKGAGNEQYF; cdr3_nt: TGTGCCAGCAGCCGAGGGAAGGGGGCCGGCAACGAGCAGTACTTC
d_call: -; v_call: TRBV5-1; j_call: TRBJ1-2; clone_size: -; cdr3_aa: CASSLEANLRGSYGYTF; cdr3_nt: TGCGCCAGCAGCTTGGAAGCCAACCTCAGGGGTAGTTATGGCTACACCTTC
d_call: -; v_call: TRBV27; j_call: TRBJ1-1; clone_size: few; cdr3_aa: CASVSAAGTEAFF; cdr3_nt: TGTGCCAGCGTATCGGCCGCCGGCACTGAAGCTTTCTTT
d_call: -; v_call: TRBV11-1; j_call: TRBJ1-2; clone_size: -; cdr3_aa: CASSIQDNYGYTF; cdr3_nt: TGTGCCAGCAGCATTCAGGATAACTATGGCTACACCTTC
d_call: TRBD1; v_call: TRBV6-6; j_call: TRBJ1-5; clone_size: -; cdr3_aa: CATQTGEGSQPQHF; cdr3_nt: TGTGCCACACAGACAGGGGAAGGGAGTCAGCCCCAGCATTTT
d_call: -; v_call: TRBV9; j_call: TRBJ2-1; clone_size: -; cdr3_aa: CASSVLGGNHNEQFF; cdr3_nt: TGTGCCAGCAGCGTACTAGGCGGGAACCACAATGAGCAGTTCTTC
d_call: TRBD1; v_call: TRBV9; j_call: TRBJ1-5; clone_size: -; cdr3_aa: CASSGQGLSNQPQHF; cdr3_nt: TGTGCCAGCAGCGGACAGGGGCTCAGCAATCAGCCCCAGCATTTT
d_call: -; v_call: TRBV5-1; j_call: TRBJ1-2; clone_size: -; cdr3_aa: CASSPGAGTLVNGYTF; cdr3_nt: TGCGCCAGCAGCCCGGGCGCCGGGACACTCGTTAATGGCTACACCTTC
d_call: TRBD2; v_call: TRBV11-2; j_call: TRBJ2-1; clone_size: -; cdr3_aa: CASSPPGLAGLWEQFF; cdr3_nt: TGTGCCAGCAGCCCACCGGGACTAGCGGGACTTTGGGAGCAGTTCTTC
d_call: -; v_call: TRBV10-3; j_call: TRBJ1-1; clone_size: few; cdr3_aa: CAISESTGGNTEAFF; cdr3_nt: TGTGCCATCAGTGAGTCGACTGGGGGGAACACTGAAGCTTTCTTT
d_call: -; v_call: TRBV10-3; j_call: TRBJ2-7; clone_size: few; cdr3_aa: CAISVETASYEQYF; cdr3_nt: TGTGCCATCAGTGTGGAGACAGCTTCCTACGAGCAGTACTTC
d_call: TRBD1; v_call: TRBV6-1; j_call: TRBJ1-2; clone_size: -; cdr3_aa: CASSETAGTGGLGYTF; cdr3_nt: TGTGCCAGCAGTGAGACCGCAGGGACAGGGGGCCTTGGCTACACCTTC
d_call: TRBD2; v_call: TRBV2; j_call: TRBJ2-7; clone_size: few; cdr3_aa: CASLAGGGEQYF; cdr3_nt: TGTGCCAGCTTAGCGGGAGGGGGCGAGCAGTACTTC
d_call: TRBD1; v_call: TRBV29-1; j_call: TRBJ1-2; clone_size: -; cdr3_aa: CSVDDSPGQGFNGYGYTF; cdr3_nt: TGCAGCGTTGATGATTCCCCGGGACAGGGTTTTAATGGCTATGGCTACACCTTC
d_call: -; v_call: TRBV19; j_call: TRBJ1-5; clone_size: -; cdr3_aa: CASRAGYSNQPQHF; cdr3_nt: TGTGCCAGTCGAGCCGGATATAGCAATCAGCCCCAGCATTTT
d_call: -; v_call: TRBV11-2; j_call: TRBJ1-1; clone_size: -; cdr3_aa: CASSPGTVAVWTEAFF; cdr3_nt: TGTGCCAGCAGCCCGGGGACGGTCGCGGTCTGGACTGAAGCTTTCTTT
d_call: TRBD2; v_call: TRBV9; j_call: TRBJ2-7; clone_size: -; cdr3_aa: CASSELAGSYEQYF; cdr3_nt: TGTGCCAGCAGCGAACTAGCGGGATCCTACGAGCAGTACTTC
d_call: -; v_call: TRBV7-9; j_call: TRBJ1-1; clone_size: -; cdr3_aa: CASSFEYEAFF; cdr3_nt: TGTGCCAGCAGCTTCGAATATGAAGCTTTCTTT
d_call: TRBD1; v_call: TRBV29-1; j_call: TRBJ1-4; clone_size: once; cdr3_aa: CSVGTGGGVSEKLFF; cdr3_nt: TGCAGCGTCGGGACAGGGGGGGGTGTGAGCGAAAAACTGTTTTTT
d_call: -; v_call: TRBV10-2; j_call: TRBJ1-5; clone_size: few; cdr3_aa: CASSEGHVISDQPQHF; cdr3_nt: TGCGCCAGCAGTGAAGGGCACGTAATTTCAGATCAGCCCCAGCATTTT